This is a list of T cell receptor beta chains from one sample in a study of post-analysis software for immune sequencing data. TCRdb analysed the PCR reads with MiXCR anew, one entry per CDR3 protein. Found here are over 700,000 distinct CDR3 sequences, roughly 27% of them singletons; the top ten hold about 0.5%. Specimen: blood. These receptors came from a girl aged 10-17 years with multiple sclerosis. Each CDR3 is given with its conserved first and last residue. D genes are given only for firm matches. Clone size is stated in some rows and not others, as once, few, many or a class when expanded.

D gene: TRBD1
clone size: .
V gene: TRBV19
J gene: TRBJ2-1
CDR3 protein: CASSTTGDGEQFF
CDR3 DNA: TGTGCCAGTAGTACGACAGGGGACGGTGAGCAGTTCTTC

D gene: TRBD1
clone size: .
V gene: TRBV10-3
J gene: TRBJ2-1
CDR3 protein: CAISPGTGLKETQFF
CDR3 DNA: TGTGCCATCAGTCCAGGGACAGGGTTGAAGGAGACCCAGTTCTTC

D gene: .
clone size: few
V gene: TRBV28
J gene: TRBJ2-7
CDR3 protein: CASSDGDEQYF
CDR3 DNA: TGTGCCAGCAGTGACGGCGACGAGCAGTACTTC

D gene: TRBD1
clone size: .
V gene: TRBV18
J gene: TRBJ1-1
CDR3 protein: CASSLQSWTGRNTEAFF
CDR3 DNA: TGTGCCAGCTCACTCCAAAGTTGGACAGGGCGGAACACTGAAGCTTTCTTT

D gene: .
clone size: many
V gene: TRBV5-1
J gene: TRBJ2-1
CDR3 protein: CASSLLSIYNEQFF
CDR3 DNA: TGCGCCAGCAGCTTGCTATCAATATACAATGAGCAGTTCTTC

D gene: .
clone size: .
V gene: TRBV9
J gene: TRBJ1-4
CDR3 protein: CASSVDPEEKLFF
CDR3 DNA: TGTGCCAGCAGCGTAGATCCTGAGGAAAAACTGTTTTTT

D gene: .
clone size: .
V gene: TRBV3-1
J gene: TRBJ1-5
CDR3 protein: CASSRGVFSNQPQHF
CDR3 DNA: TGTGCCAGCAGCCGGGGGGTTTTCAGCAATCAGCCCCAGCATTTT

D gene: .
clone size: few
V gene: TRBV29-1
J gene: TRBJ1-2
CDR3 protein: CSVVAGDAGYTF
CDR3 DNA: TGCAGCGTTGTAGCAGGGGACGCTGGCTACACCTTC

D gene: TRBD2
clone size: .
V gene: TRBV27
J gene: TRBJ2-7
CDR3 protein: CASSPGLAATYEQYF
CDR3 DNA: TGTGCCAGCAGCCCCGGACTAGCGGCGACCTACGAGCAGTACTTC

D gene: TRBD2
clone size: many
V gene: TRBV12-3/TRBV12-4
J gene: TRBJ2-7
CDR3 protein: CASRKTGTSGTYEQYF
CDR3 DNA: TGTGCCAGCAGGAAAACCGGGACTAGCGGGACCTACGAGCAGTACTTC

D gene: .
clone size: .
V gene: TRBV7-9
J gene: TRBJ2-6
CDR3 protein: CASPTGLGFGVLTF
CDR3 DNA: TGTGCCAGCCCTACGGGGCTGGGGTTCGGCGTCCTGACTTTC

D gene: .
clone size: .
V gene: TRBV28
J gene: TRBJ1-2
CDR3 protein: CASSPRVYGYTF
CDR3 DNA: TGTGCCAGCAGTCCCCGGGTCTATGGCTACACCTTC

D gene: .
clone size: few
V gene: TRBV20-1
J gene: TRBJ1-1
CDR3 protein: CSPAAGARTEAFF
CDR3 DNA: TGCAGTCCGGCGGCAGGGGCCAGGACTGAAGCTTTCTTT

D gene: .
clone size: many
V gene: TRBV6-5
J gene: TRBJ1-2
CDR3 protein: CASSYIRGDGGYTF
CDR3 DNA: TGTGCCAGCAGTTACATACGGGGAGATGGTGGCTACACCTTC

D gene: .
clone size: .
V gene: TRBV12-3/TRBV12-4
J gene: TRBJ1-2
CDR3 protein: CASSPRDGSNYGYTF
CDR3 DNA: TGTGCCAGCAGTCCTCGGGACGGTTCAAACTATGGCTACACCTTC

D gene: .
clone size: .
V gene: TRBV9
J gene: TRBJ2-7
CDR3 protein: CAGSVGQGNYEQYF
CDR3 DNA: TGTGCCGGCAGCGTAGGGCAGGGTAATTACGAGCAGTACTTC

D gene: .
clone size: .
V gene: TRBV29-1
J gene: TRBJ1-1
CDR3 protein: CSVELVGQGMTEAFF
CDR3 DNA: TGCAGCGTTGAACTAGTGGGGCAGGGGATGACTGAAGCTTTCTTT

D gene: TRBD1
clone size: .
V gene: TRBV5-1
J gene: TRBJ2-5
CDR3 protein: CASSRRDRQETQYF
CDR3 DNA: TGCGCCAGCAGCAGACGGGACAGACAAGAGACCCAGTACTTC

D gene: TRBD2
clone size: .
V gene: TRBV4-3
J gene: TRBJ2-2
CDR3 protein: CASSPLREGTGELFF
CDR3 DNA: TGCGCCAGCAGCCCCTTGCGGGAGGGCACCGGGGAGCTGTTTTTT

D gene: .
clone size: few
V gene: TRBV20-1
J gene: TRBJ1-4
CDR3 protein: CSATRVTNEKLFF
CDR3 DNA: TGCAGTGCTACGAGAGTTACTAATGAAAAACTGTTTTTT

D gene: .
clone size: .
V gene: TRBV29-1
J gene: TRBJ2-2
CDR3 protein: CSALTAANTGELFF
CDR3 DNA: TGCAGCGCCCTAACGGCCGCTAACACCGGGGAGCTGTTTTTT

D gene: .
clone size: .
V gene: TRBV5-1
J gene: TRBJ1-1
CDR3 protein: CASSTPRSNEAFF
CDR3 DNA: TGCGCCAGCAGCACCCCTCGCAGCAATGAAGCTTTCTTT

D gene: .
clone size: few
V gene: TRBV5-1
J gene: TRBJ1-5
CDR3 protein: CASSWGEGNQPQHF
CDR3 DNA: TGCGCCAGCAGCTGGGGAGAAGGCAATCAGCCCCAGCATTTT

D gene: TRBD2
clone size: few
V gene: TRBV4-2
J gene: TRBJ2-1
CDR3 protein: CASSPVAGVSYNEQFF
CDR3 DNA: TGTGCCAGCAGCCCCGTGGCGGGGGTCTCCTACAATGAGCAGTTCTTC

D gene: .
clone size: .
V gene: TRBV7-2
J gene: TRBJ2-1
CDR3 protein: CASRTDRGSGNEQFF
CDR3 DNA: TGTGCCAGCAGAACAGACAGAGGGTCGGGCAATGAGCAGTTCTTC

D gene: .
clone size: .
V gene: TRBV15
J gene: TRBJ2-7
CDR3 protein: CATSRGGGRTNNEQYF
CDR3 DNA: TGTGCCACCAGCAGAGGTGGAGGGCGGACAAACAATGAGCAGTACTTC

D gene: .
clone size: few
V gene: TRBV20-1
J gene: TRBJ2-5
CDR3 protein: CSASGLLETQYF
CDR3 DNA: TGCAGTGCTAGCGGACTCCTAGAGACCCAGTACTTC

D gene: .
clone size: .
V gene: TRBV28
J gene: TRBJ2-5
CDR3 protein: CASSQNLDTQETQYF
CDR3 DNA: TGTGCCAGCAGTCAAAACTTGGACACGCAAGAGACCCAGTACTTC

D gene: TRBD2
clone size: .
V gene: TRBV3-1
J gene: TRBJ2-5
CDR3 protein: CASTLLAAEETQYF
CDR3 DNA: TGTGCCAGCACCCTACTAGCGGCTGAGGAGACCCAGTACTTC

D gene: TRBD2
clone size: few
V gene: TRBV7-2
J gene: TRBJ2-3
CDR3 protein: CASSLHSGRNTQYF
CDR3 DNA: TGTGCCAGCAGCTTACACAGCGGGAGAAATACGCAGTATTTT

D gene: TRBD2
clone size: few
V gene: TRBV7-9
J gene: TRBJ2-7
CDR3 protein: CASSLAGPSGYNEQYF
CDR3 DNA: TGTGCCAGCAGCTTAGCCGGCCCTAGCGGGTACAACGAGCAGTACTTC

D gene: .
clone size: .
V gene: TRBV12-3/TRBV12-4
J gene: TRBJ2-1
CDR3 protein: CASSSLGVDEQFF
CDR3 DNA: TGTGCCAGCAGTTCCCTTGGGGTCGATGAGCAGTTCTTC

D gene: .
clone size: .
V gene: TRBV6-2/TRBV6-3
J gene: TRBJ1-2
CDR3 protein: CASRDQGTYYGYTF
CDR3 DNA: TGTGCCAGCAGAGATCAGGGGACGTACTATGGCTACACCTTC

D gene: TRBD1
clone size: .
V gene: TRBV5-1
J gene: TRBJ2-1
CDR3 protein: CASSLSTGARDEQFF
CDR3 DNA: TGCGCCAGCAGCTTGTCGACAGGGGCTAGGGATGAGCAGTTCTTC

D gene: TRBD2
clone size: .
V gene: TRBV13
J gene: TRBJ2-1
CDR3 protein: CASSPRRGSDNEQFF
CDR3 DNA: TGTGCCAGCAGCCCCCGGCGGGGGTCGGACAATGAGCAGTTCTTC

D gene: TRBD1
clone size: .
V gene: TRBV6-1
J gene: TRBJ2-5
CDR3 protein: CASIMDRGTYNEQYF
CDR3 DNA: TGTGCCAGCATCATGGACAGGGGAACTTACAATGAGCAGTACTTC

D gene: TRBD1
clone size: .
V gene: TRBV4-3
J gene: TRBJ1-4
CDR3 protein: CASSQHRGLTNEKLFF
CDR3 DNA: TGCGCCAGCAGCCAACACAGGGGGCTAACTAATGAAAAACTGTTTTTT

D gene: .
clone size: many
V gene: TRBV6-2/TRBV6-3
J gene: TRBJ2-7
CDR3 protein: CASSQSSYEQYF
CDR3 DNA: TGTGCCAGCAGTCAGAGCTCCTACGAGCAGTACTTC

D gene: .
clone size: .
V gene: TRBV27
J gene: TRBJ1-4
CDR3 protein: CASRDDEKLFF
CDR3 DNA: TGTGCCAGCAGGGACGATGAAAAACTGTTTTTT

D gene: .
clone size: .
V gene: TRBV28
J gene: TRBJ2-6
CDR3 protein: CASGDPTPISGANVLTF
CDR3 DNA: TGTGCCAGCGGTGACCCAACCCCGATCTCTGGGGCCAACGTCCTGACTTTC

D gene: .
clone size: .
V gene: TRBV20-1
J gene: TRBJ2-6
CDR3 protein: CSAREGSSGANVLTF
CDR3 DNA: TGCAGTGCTAGGGAGGGGAGCTCTGGGGCCAACGTCCTGACTTTC

D gene: .
clone size: .
V gene: TRBV27
J gene: TRBJ2-4
CDR3 protein: CASRAAEASYKQYF
CDR3 DNA: TGTGCCAGCAGAGCCGCAGAGGCCTCCTACAAGCAGTACTTC

D gene: .
clone size: .
V gene: TRBV5-1
J gene: TRBJ2-5
CDR3 protein: CASSFTSGEETQYF
CDR3 DNA: TGCGCCAGCAGCTTCACCTCAGGAGAAGAGACCCAGTACTTC

D gene: .
clone size: .
V gene: TRBV20-1
J gene: TRBJ2-1
CDR3 protein: CSATTTWPDEQFF
CDR3 DNA: TGCAGTGCTACTACTACTTGGCCGGATGAGCAGTTCTTC

D gene: TRBD1
clone size: few
V gene: TRBV24-1
J gene: TRBJ2-1
CDR3 protein: CATSDAGQGAGNEQFF
CDR3 DNA: TGTGCCACCAGTGACGCGGGACAGGGGGCCGGCAATGAGCAGTTCTTC

D gene: TRBD2
clone size: .
V gene: TRBV28
J gene: TRBJ2-1
CDR3 protein: CASAQAGGFNEQFF
CDR3 DNA: TGTGCCAGCGCCCAAGCGGGGGGGTTTAATGAGCAGTTCTTC

D gene: .
clone size: .
V gene: TRBV4-1
J gene: TRBJ1-1
CDR3 protein: CASRINARADTEAFF
CDR3 DNA: TGCGCCAGCAGGATCAACGCCCGGGCGGACACTGAAGCTTTCTTT

D gene: .
clone size: few
V gene: TRBV28
J gene: TRBJ1-2
CDR3 protein: CASSPWANYGYTF
CDR3 DNA: TGTGCCAGCAGCCCTTGGGCTAACTATGGCTACACCTTC

D gene: .
clone size: few
V gene: TRBV19
J gene: TRBJ2-7
CDR3 protein: CASSPSGPWEQYF
CDR3 DNA: TGTGCCAGTAGTCCCAGCGGTCCCTGGGAGCAGTACTTC

D gene: .
clone size: few
V gene: TRBV7-2
J gene: TRBJ1-1
CDR3 protein: CASSPLGGRDTEAFF
CDR3 DNA: TGTGCCAGCAGTCCATTAGGGGGAAGGGACACTGAAGCTTTCTTT

D gene: .
clone size: few
V gene: TRBV6-1
J gene: TRBJ1-6
CDR3 protein: CATDLGLTSYNSPLHF
CDR3 DNA: TGTGCTACCGATTTAGGCCTAACCTCCTATAATTCACCCCTCCACTTT

D gene: .
clone size: once
V gene: TRBV27
J gene: TRBJ1-5
CDR3 protein: CASSPEGRGSYQPQHF
CDR3 DNA: TGTGCCAGCAGTCCAGAGGGGAGGGGCTCGTATCAGCCCCAGCATTTT

D gene: .
clone size: .
V gene: TRBV5-1
J gene: TRBJ2-5
CDR3 protein: CASSFVTTEETQYF
CDR3 DNA: TGCGCCAGCAGCTTCGTGACTACCGAAGAGACCCAGTACTTC

D gene: .
clone size: .
V gene: TRBV6-7
J gene: TRBJ2-3
CDR3 protein: CASRRGEQLFTDTQYF
CDR3 DNA: TGTGCCAGCAGGCGCGGAGAGCAGCTGTTCACAGATACGCAGTATTTT

D gene: TRBD1
clone size: .
V gene: TRBV7-6
J gene: TRBJ1-5
CDR3 protein: CASSQDRGLGQPQHF
CDR3 DNA: TGTGCCAGCAGCCAGGACAGGGGGCTCGGTCAGCCCCAGCATTTT

D gene: TRBD2
clone size: .
V gene: TRBV7-2
J gene: TRBJ2-1
CDR3 protein: CASLTAGGVYNEQFF
CDR3 DNA: TGTGCCAGCTTAACGGCGGGAGGGGTCTACAATGAGCAGTTCTTC

D gene: .
clone size: .
V gene: TRBV9
J gene: TRBJ1-3
CDR3 protein: CASSVDPGQGSGNTIYF
CDR3 DNA: TGTGCCAGCAGCGTAGACCCGGGTCAGGGCTCTGGAAACACCATATATTTT